Below are 21 T cell receptor beta chains sequenced from a single sample in a study of human T cells and chemical hapten exposure. TCRdb re-called the RACE reads with MiXCR, one entry per CDR3 protein. The profile shows roughly 260,000 distinct CDR3 sequences, 7% to 10% of them singletons. Documented time point: pre-sensitization, week 0. Noted treatment: therapeutic diphenylcyclopropenone sensitization with weekly scalp DPC. The sequenced sample was whole blood, obtained in connection with sensitization to the hapten diphenylcyclopropenone (DPC). All receptors derive from a middle-aged woman with alopecia areata. Some clones in this sample may be carry-over from other donors' samples.

This sequence joins TRBV12-3 or TRBV12-4 and TRBJ1-3; D not resolved. The V end lost 9 bases, the J end lost 3 bases, and 9 bases lay between the germline ends. The CDR3 sequence is 12 residues long. The CDR3: CASLRGGNTIYF. The CDR3 DNA follows: TGTGCCAGTTTGAGAGGTGGAAACACCATATATTTT.

This clonotype has more than one count but fewer than ten. V gene TRBV5-4 combines with J gene TRBJ2-7; a weak D match, TRBD1 (5 bases). V was pared by 5 bases and J by 3 bases, with 9 bases between. CDR3 length: 12 amino acids. Per the germline V gene, CDR1 is SGHNT and CDR2 is YYREEE (reference sequence). The CDR3 DNA sequence: TGTGCCAGCAGTTTCCAGGGCTACGAGCAGTACTTC. Translation: CASSFQGYEQYF.

This clonotype was detected a few times. This sequence joins TRBV5-4 and TRBJ2-1; 7 nucleotides match TRBD2. V was pared by 0 bases and J by 0 bases, with 3 bases of the junction left unmatched. CDR1 is SGHNT, CDR2 YYREEE, per germline (reference sequence). The CDR3 loop spans 16 amino acids. CDR3 loop: CASSLVSGRSYNEQFF. For the CDR3, the DNA is TGTGCCAGCAGCTTGGTTAGCGGGCGCTCCTACAATGAGCAGTTCTTC.

This clonotype was recorded a few times. The rearrangement joins TRBV20-1 to TRBJ2-5; TRBD1 aligns across 7 bases. Unmatched junction bases numbered 6, after V lost 1 base and J lost 1 base. This CDR3 region has 15 residues. Germline CDR1 and CDR2: DFQATT and SNEGSKA (reference sequence). As DNA, the CDR3 is TGCAGTGCTAGAGGGAGAGGGACAGTCCAAGAGACCCAGTACTTC. Residues: CSARGRGTVQETQYF.

V gene TRBV18 combines with J gene TRBJ1-6; the match to TRBD1 covers 7 bases. V trimming: 3 bases; J trimming: 7 bases; junction bases outside the gene matches: 3. The germline gives CDR1 KGHSH, CDR2 LQKENI. The CDR3 spans 14 residues. CDR3 sequence reads: CASSPRDRNSPLHF. The DNA for the CDR3 is TGTGCCAGCTCACCGAGGGACAGAAATTCACCCCTCCACTTT.

The chain combines TRBV20-1 with TRBJ2-3, with 9 bases aligning to TRBD2. The CDR3 covers 14 residues. The V gene end was trimmed by 5 bases and the J gene end by 1 base; junction bases not matched to a gene: 4. CDR1 and CDR2 from the germline V gene are DFQATT and SNEGSKA (reference sequence). The CDR3 region is CSAVTSGRTDTQYF. CDR3 DNA sequence: TGCAGTGCTGTGACTAGCGGCCGCACAGATACGCAGTATTTT.

In its sample, this clonotype was seen a few times. The chain employs TRBV20-1 and TRBJ2-1; TRBD2 might be the D (6 bases). From germline, CDR1 is DFQATT and CDR2 SNEGSKA (reference sequence). This CDR3 contains 15 residues. The V end lost 1 base, the J end lost 6 bases, and 16 bases lay between the germline ends. The CDR3 DNA follows: TGCAGTGCTAGAGCTGTCGGGGGTGCTCTCAATGAGCAGTTCTTC. Its translation: CSARAVGGALNEQFF.

There are a few counts of this clonotype. The chain couples TRBV7-2 to TRBJ1-5; maybe TRBD1 (5 bases). The CDR3 is 18 amino acids. V was shortened by 0 bases and J by 3 bases, with 18 bases between the two germline ends. Per the germline V gene, CDR1 is SGHTA and CDR2 is FQGNSA. The CDR3 DNA follows: TGTGCCAGCAGCTTAGCTGGGGGTAGAACTGCCTACAATCAGCCCCAGCATTTT. This translates into CASSLAGGRTAYNQPQHF.

This clonotype was detected a few times. This sequence joins TRBV12-3 or TRBV12-4 and TRBJ1-1; 8 bases are shared with TRBD1. CDR3 size: 17 residues. Trimming at V came to 6 bases and at J to 1 base, leaving 13 bases not matched to a gene. The CDR3 nucleotides read TGTGCCAGCAGCCCCGACAGGGGCGGGATTCGGAACACTGAAGCTTTCTTT. Translation gives CASSPDRGGIRNTEAFF.

The rearrangement links TRBV7-3 to TRBJ2-3; D is ambiguous. V lost 8 bases to trimming and J lost 0 bases, with 15 bases between them. This CDR3 comprises 15 residues. Germline lookup yields CDR1 SGHTA and CDR2 FQGTGA. The CDR3 region is CASSPWQSSTDTQYF. DNA of the CDR3: TGTGCCAGCTCCCCCTGGCAGTCTAGCACAGATACGCAGTATTTT.

This clonotype was detected ten times or more. This chain links TRBV28 with TRBJ1-5, with a possible D match to TRBD1 (6 bases). Germline V gene data show CDR1 as MDHEN and CDR2 as SYDVKM. This CDR3 has 16 residues. The germline V and J ends were trimmed by 2 bases and 0 bases, with 11 bases remaining between them. The CDR3 DNA is TGTGCCAGCAGTTTAAACACAGGGAATAGCAATCAGCCCCAGCATTTT. Its translation is CASSLNTGNSNQPQHF.

The table lists this clonotype with many counts. The chain has TRBV18 and TRBJ2-1; 10 bases match TRBD2. V lost 0 bases and J lost 3; bases outside the gene matches: 8. CDR3 size: 18 residues. CDR1 KGHSH and CDR2 LQKENI come from the germline V gene. The CDR3 region has the DNA TGTGCCAGCTCACCACCATTAAGCGGGAGGGGGAGCTACAATGAGCAGTTCTTC. Its translation: CASSPPLSGRGSYNEQFF.

The chain couples TRBV6-5 to TRBJ1-5; D is perhaps TRBD1 (5 bases). V lost 2 bases to trimming and J lost 3 bases, with 8 bases between them. The CDR3 consists of 14 residues. CDR1 is MNHEY, CDR2 SVGAGI, per germline. CDR3 in DNA: TGTGCCAGCAGTTACAGGGGCATCAATCAGCCCCAGCATTTT. This sequence encodes CASSYRGINQPQHF.

CDR3 in DNA: TGTGCCAGCAGTGAGTACAGGGGCACAGATACGCAGTATTTT. This sequence encodes CASSEYRGTDTQYF. V gene TRBV2 combines with J gene TRBJ2-3, with D perhaps TRBD1 (6 bases). CDR1 SNHLY and CDR2 FYNNEI come from the germline V gene. The V end was cut by 3 bases, the J end by 1 base, with 8 bases between. This CDR3 has 14 amino acids.

This clonotype was counted many times. The chain joins TRBV7-6 to TRBJ2-2, with D perhaps matching TRBD1 or TRBD2 (6 bases each). Trimming removed 4 bases at V and 6 bases at J, with 9 bases between. Germline V gives CDR1 SGHVS, CDR2 FNYEAQ. The CDR3 is 13 amino acids. CDR3 amino acids: CASSYREAGELFF. CDR3 nucleotide sequence: TGTGCCAGCAGCTACAGGGAGGCCGGGGAGCTGTTTTTT.

This clonotype was observed a handful of times. V usage is TRBV3-1 and J usage is TRBJ2-7, with D possibly matching TRBD1 (5 bases). CDR1 is LGHDT and CDR2 is YNNKEL in the germline V gene (reference sequence). The CDR3 contains 12 residues. V was trimmed by 2 bases and J by 5 bases, leaving 7 bases between them. CDR3 DNA: TGTGCCAGCAGCCAAACCAGGGACGAGCAGTACTTC. Protein sequence: CASSQTRDEQYF.

This clonotype occurred many times. CDR3 DNA sequence: TGTGCCAGCAGTCGGGAGGGGAGTAAGTTGCGAGCTTTCTTT. Amino acid sequence: CASSREGSKLRAFF. This chain joins TRBV27 and TRBJ1-1; a possible D gene is TRBD1 (5 bases). CDR1 and CDR2 (germline): MNHEY, SMNVEV (reference sequence). The V end lost 5 bases, the J end lost 10 bases, and 20 bases lay between the germline ends. The CDR3 extends over 14 amino acids.

This clonotype was counted ten times or more. The chain uses TRBV2 and TRBJ2-2; unclear D gene. This CDR3 region has 11 residues. The V end lost 10 bases, the J end lost 3 bases, and 6 bases lay between the germline ends. The germline V gene has CDR1 SNHLY and CDR2 FYNNEI. CDR3 coding DNA: TGTGCCACCCGATACACCGGGGAGCTGTTTTTT. Translation: CATRYTGELFF.

This clonotype was found many times. This chain joins TRBV4-1 and TRBJ1-2, with D possibly matching TRBD1 (5 bases). Deletions cut 2 bases from V and 3 bases from J, with 13 bases between. The germline gives CDR1 MGHRA, CDR2 YSYEKL. The CDR3 totals 15 residues. The CDR3 here is CASSQNTRVDYGYTF. CDR3 in DNA: TGCGCCAGCAGCCAAAATACCAGGGTCGACTATGGCTACACCTTC.

V is TRBV12-3 or TRBV12-4 and J is TRBJ2-7, with 13 bases identical to TRBD2. The CDR3 is 14 residues long. The trim removed 5 bases at V and 2 bases at J, leaving 0 bases unmatched. In DNA, the CDR3 is TGTGCCAGCAGTGGGACTAGCGGGACCTACGAGCAGTACTTC. This sequence encodes CASSGTSGTYEQYF.

The chain combines TRBV20-1 with TRBJ1-1, with no clear D. The CDR3 loop spans 12 amino acids. V was clipped by 0 bases and J by 5 bases, with 7 bases between them. Germline lookup yields CDR1 DFQATT and CDR2 SNEGSKA (reference sequence). This chain's CDR3 is CSARDGQTEAFF. In DNA, the CDR3 is TGCAGTGCTAGAGATGGTCAGACTGAAGCTTTCTTT.